The present TCR beta chain was sequenced within a study of siplizumab effects on memory and regulatory T cells. This CDR3 has 14 amino acids. The V and J ends lost 6 bases and 4 bases respectively, with 15 bases between them. Per germline, CDR1 MNHNY and CDR2 SVGAGI (reference sequence). Some clones are missing from TCRdb's copy, which holds only in-frame ones; the method was immunoSEQ multiplex PCR. The table includes approximately 97,000 clones, about 93% detected once. The TCR was taken from a human donor in good health. Material for sequencing was CD4+ T cells sorted from blood. The gene calls are TRBV6-6 and TRBJ1-1; weak D call: TRBD1 (6 bases). DNA for the CDR3: TGTGCCAGCAGGGATACCAGGGGTAGCACTGAAGCTTTCTTT. It yields the protein CASRDTRGSTEAFF.